This T cell receptor (beta chain) is drawn from a study of shared clonotypes between healthy human individuals (TCRdb year 2020). At the level of the whole study: Two women and a few men aged 18 to 49 years were included in the cohort. For each donor, CD4 naive and CD4 memory were each given three plates, CD8 naive was given two plates, and CD8 memory was given one plate. Each donor's leukapheresis produced roughly between about 0.8 and 10 billion PBMCs. Libraries were prepared and TCR repertoires were sequenced by different laboratories using diverse techniques, in order to increase sequencing depth and limit assay-specific biases. To estimate repertoire size and how much clonotypes are shared between individuals, the study performed deep sequencing of blood TCR repertoires from 4 to 6 healthy adults.

For the CD8 naive samples, CD45RO-negative cells were positively selected for CCR7, yielding a CD45RA+CCR7+ population from which TemRA cells were excluded. Donors were healthy HIV-negative adults with no recently reported acute infections or vaccinations. Every donor was a Caucasian adult living in Nashville, Tennessee, USA. Blood was collected by leukapheresis, and PBMCs were isolated by Ficoll-Histopaque density gradient centrifugation and then cryopreserved in liquid nitrogen vapor phase. Analytical flow cytometry was used to check the purity and quantity of each magnetically sorted T cell population. Genomic DNA was isolated from every sorted fraction and measured by UV absorbance on a Nanodrop 2000c. Study-level results and caveats: Pairwise subsampling indicated that sequencing depth was expected to affect the degree of clonotype sharing among donors. Incomplete sequencing was indicated by rarefaction of sorted-subset datasets, despite the large sequencing depth. The small number of donors limited the genetic and exposure-history diversity represented. Higher generation probabilities were observed for clonotypes shared by all four sorted-subset donors than for non-shared clonotypes. When a handful of donors were compared, the shared fraction of clonotypes was roughly 4.8% for naive CD4, 3.5% to 4% for naive CD8, roughly 2.5% for memory CD4, and approximately 0.4% for memory CD8. Sampling was limited to blood, and TCR repertoires in tissue likely differ from TCR repertoires in blood. Estimated clonotype richness was generally larger for naive than for memory subsets.

As regards this clone: The target of this receptor is not known. No much larger clonotype is one base removed from it; base qualities were not supplied.

Spanning cysteine to phenylalanine, the CDR3 consists of 13 amino acids. Of all the DNA, just the CDR3 is kept, 39 bases in frame from base 1. Taken from the germline V gene, the CDR1 and CDR2 loops are WSHSY and SAAADI. The V and J ends are trimmed by 4 bases and 10 bases, leaving 14 bases between them. TCR CDR3 regions were amplified from genomic DNA by multiplex PCR using the deep immunoSEQ assay. Extracted genomic DNA from each cell subset was spread evenly across all wells of several immunoSEQ 96-well plates, with each plate serving as a replicate. For sorted subsets, 200 ng of genomic DNA, equivalent to around 31,000 T cell genomes, went into each replicate PCR. The purified libraries were quantified using a Qubit 3.0 fluorometer, sized with a Bioanalyzer 2100, and then quantified again using the KAPA Library Quantification kit. Every immunoSEQ 96-well plate was sequenced on a separate single-read 150-cycle Illumina NextSeq 550 flow cell. The authors processed their data as follows. Because only junctional sequences without quality scores were contained in the immunoSEQ output, filtering matching that applied to full-length reads could not be performed. To assign V/J genes and CDR3, sequences were annotated using PyIR, a Python wrapper for IgBLAST v1.9, with IMGT germline references. Reads were filtered out if the reads had weak V/J assignments (E-value above 1e-6), no CDR3, stop codons, out-of-frame junctions, or ambiguous translated residues. V3J clonotypes were defined as sequences sharing the same inferred V gene, J gene, and CDR3 amino acid sequence. Percentage overlap between repertoires was computed as shared unique clonotypes divided by the size of the smaller repertoire. Three approaches were used to assess repertoire richness: RTK rarefaction, the Chao1 estimator, and Recon v2.1 estimates of unobserved clonotypes. For all TCRbeta clonotypes obtained by the gDNA method from four donors, generation probabilities were computed with OLGA. Imported from immuneACCESS, the table was reduced by TCRdb to in-frame sequences with V and J called. These copies leave out some clones; in studies compared against another copy, an unresolved V gene accounts for under half, and the cause of the remainder is not known. V and J calls and clone size are as listed in that table; D and trimming were resolved from the DNA. The sample includes about 820,000 clones, with 80% to 95% observed a single time. The ten largest clones capture less than 25% of the sample.

This chain is built from TRBV10-2 and TRBJ2-1, and possibly TRBD2, on 6 matching bases. Sequencing input: naive CD8+ T cells sorted from blood. This specimen's cell subset or site label, per the study, means: CD45RA+CCR7+. The source of this sequence is a man aged 25-40 years in good health. DNA sequence: TGCGCCAGCAGTGGGGACTTCAACAGAGAGCAGTTCTTC. Its coded protein is CASSGDFNREQFF.